The 30 T cell receptor beta chains below come from one sample, sequenced in a study of OX40 agonist ivuxolimab in advanced cancers. This table comes from immunoSEQ multiplex PCR, and its TCRdb copy is limited to in-frame clones, with some not included. The table records some 10,000 clones, 70% to 80% of them present only once. The sequencing used CD4+ or CD8+ T cells sorted from blood, collected in a trial of the OX40 agonist ivuxolimab. These receptors all stem from an adult with an advanced solid tumor such as melanoma, head and neck, liver or kidney cancer.

The V call is TRBV10-2, the J call TRBJ1-2, with no clear D. V was cut by 2 bases and J by 5 bases, with 9 bases left in between. The CDR3 runs 13 residues. CDR1 and CDR2 (germline): WSHSY, SAAADI. The CDR3 nucleotides are TGCGCCAGCAGTGAGAACAGATTTTATGGCTACACCTTC. Its protein is CASSENRFYGYTF.

V is TRBV6-1 and J is TRBJ2-3; D is unclear. The CDR3 runs to 13 residues. The germline V gene encodes CDR1 MNHNS and CDR2 SASEGT. The ends were cut back, 3 bases at V and 3 bases at J, with 7 bases in the middle. Here the CDR3 reads CASSEEMTDTQYF. The CDR3 DNA sequence: TGTGCCAGCAGTGAGGAGATGACAGATACGCAGTATTTT.

V and J are TRBV28 and TRBJ2-1, with 8 bases aligning to TRBD2. The CDR3 consists of 12 residues. V shed 7 bases, J shed 10 bases, and the junction held 6 bases outside the gene matches. From germline, CDR1 is MDHEN and CDR2 SYDVKM. In nucleotides, the CDR3 is TGTGCCAGCAACCGAGTAGCGGGAGAGCAGTTCTTC. It is translated as CASNRVAGEQFF. Full variable domain (outside the CDR3, taken from reference TRBV28 and TRBJ2-1): DVKVTQSSRYLVKRTGEKVFLECVQDMDHENMFWYRQDPGLGLRLIYFSYDVKMKEKGDIPEGYSVSREKKERFSLILESASTNQTSMYLCASNRVAGEQFFGPGTRLTVL.

This clone came up once. This chain uses TRBV27 with TRBJ2-5; D gene uncertain. In germline, CDR1 is MNHEY, CDR2 SMNVEV (reference sequence). This CDR3 is 15 amino acids long. The V and J ends lost 1 base and 2 bases respectively, with 11 bases between them. The CDR3 DNA follows: TGTGCCAGCAGTTTATATAGAGGCTCGCAAGAGACCCAGTACTTC. Protein sequence: CASSLYRGSQETQYF.

In this sample, this clone turned up once. This CDR3 reads CATSYRNLTNTEAFF. The CDR3 DNA reads as TGTGCCACCAGCTACAGGAACTTAACGAACACTGAAGCTTTCTTT. The V gene is TRBV15, the J gene TRBJ1-1; possible D gene TRBD1, 5 bases. The CDR3 sequence is 15 residues long. Per germline, CDR1 LNHNV and CDR2 YYDKDF (reference sequence). Between the trimmed V and J ends, which lost 5 bases and 1 base, there was a span of 14 bases.

The chain employs TRBV30 and TRBJ1-5; D is undetermined. Per the germline V gene, CDR1 is GTSNPN and CDR2 is SVGIG (reference sequence). The CDR3 is 13 amino acids. The V and J ends lost 2 bases and 3 bases respectively, with 8 bases between them. As DNA, the CDR3 is TGTGCCTGGAGTCCCTCGTCCAATCAGCCCCAGCATTTT. Amino acids: CAWSPSSNQPQHF.

The chain employs TRBV5-5 and TRBJ2-1, with 7 nucleotides matching TRBD1. Germline CDR1 reads SGHKS; CDR2 reads YYEKEE (reference sequence). The ends lost 1 base at V and 6 bases at J; junction bases unmatched: 10. There are 16 residues in the CDR3. The CDR3 DNA follows: TGTGCCAGCAGCTTGAGACTCGGGACAGCTAGCAATGAGCAGTTCTTC. Encoded protein: CASSLRLGTASNEQFF.

The genes are TRBV9 and TRBJ1-1; D ambiguous. The V end was cut by 3 bases, the J end by 6 bases, with 12 bases between. The CDR3 is 13 amino acids. Germline V gene data show CDR1 as SGDLS and CDR2 as YYNGEE. The CDR3: CASSEAIGAEAFF. The CDR3 nucleotides are TGTGCCAGCAGCGAGGCGATTGGAGCTGAAGCTTTCTTT. The full variable domain, its missing parts supplied by reference TRBV9 and TRBJ1-1, is DSGVTQTPKHLITATGQRVTLRCSPRSGDLSVYWYQQSLDQGLQFLIQYYNGEERAKGNILERFSAQQFPDLHSELNLSSLELGDSALYFCASSEAIGAEAFFGQGTRLTVV.

The V gene is TRBV11-2, the J gene TRBJ2-1, with TRBD1 identical over 11 bases. Per germline, CDR1 SGHAT and CDR2 FQNNGV. V was clipped by 8 bases and J by 5 bases; unmatched bases: 11. The CDR3 contains 16 residues. The DNA for the CDR3 is TGTGCCAGCGCCCACTCGCCGGGACAGGGGGACAATGAGCAGTTCTTC. This encodes CASAHSPGQGDNEQFF.

The chain uses TRBV5-1 and TRBJ1-2; 10 nucleotides line up with TRBD1. The CDR3 consists of 14 residues. CDR1 and CDR2 (germline): SGHRS, YFSETQ. J lost 4 bases, V lost 5 bases, and 5 bases had no gene match. The CDR3 DNA follows: TGCGCCAGCAGAGGACAGGGGGGTTCCTATGGCTACACCTTC. It is translated as CASRGQGGSYGYTF.

This CDR3 reads CASSAGGSGKTDTQYF. The DNA of the CDR3 is TGTGCCAGCAGTGCCGGTGGTAGCGGGAAGACAGATACGCAGTATTTT. This chain joins TRBV28 and TRBJ2-3, with 8 positions matching TRBD2. The CDR3 length is 16 residues. Germline trimming cut 5 bases from V and 3 bases from J; bases unmatched to any gene: 10. Germline CDR1 MDHEN, CDR2 SYDVKM.

In its sample, this clone was seen a few times. This sequence joins TRBV7-8 and TRBJ1-1, with TRBD1 matching 8 bases. The J segment lost 1 base and the V segment lost 4 bases, leaving 2 bases of the junction unmatched. The CDR3 sequence is 14 residues long. Germline V CDR1 and CDR2: SGHVS, FQNEAQ. The DNA of the CDR3 is TGTGCCAGCAGCTCCAGGGGGCAGAACACTGAAGCTTTCTTT. It is translated as CASSSRGQNTEAFF. The full variable domain, rest sourced from reference TRBV7-8 and TRBJ1-1, is GAGVSQSPRYKVAKRGQDVALRCDPISGHVSLFWYQQALGQGPEFLTYFQNEAQLDKSGLPSDRFFAERPEGSVSTLKIQRTQQEDSAVYLCASSSRGQNTEAFFGQGTRLTVV.

This clone was recorded a few times. The CDR3 DNA follows: TGTGCCAGCAGCTCGACGACAGGGGGGTACGAGCAGTACTTC. Protein: CASSSTTGGYEQYF. The chain couples TRBV7-9 to TRBJ2-7; TRBD1 agrees at 9 bases. The CDR3 length is 14 residues. Germline V gene lookup returns CDR1 SEHNR and CDR2 FQNEAQ (reference sequence). The J segment lost 4 bases and the V segment lost 4 bases, leaving 5 bases of the junction unmatched.

Only one count was recorded for this clone. The CDR3 DNA sequence: TGTGCCAGCAGCTATGATGGGGATACGCAGTATTTT. It specifies CASSYDGDTQYF. The gene calls are TRBV7-2 and TRBJ2-3, with D unclear. V dropped 4 bases and J dropped 6 bases, with 8 bases sitting between them. This CDR3 has 12 amino acids. Per germline, CDR1 SGHTA and CDR2 FQGNSA.

The chain joins TRBV28 to TRBJ1-1, with 7 nucleotides matching TRBD1. V gave up 4 bases and J gave up 1 base; unmatched junction bases: 6. This CDR3 comprises 15 residues. Germline V lookup: CDR1 MDHEN, CDR2 SYDVKM. CDR3 sequence: CASSSGTGANTEAFF. CDR3 coding DNA: TGTGCCAGCAGTTCGGGAACAGGGGCGAACACTGAAGCTTTCTTT.

This chain uses TRBV2 with TRBJ1-2; 7 bases fit TRBD1. Unmatched junction bases numbered 3, after V lost 1 base and J lost 1 base. The CDR3 is made up of 15 amino acids. Germline lookup yields CDR1 SNHLY and CDR2 FYNNEI. The CDR3 protein is CASSEDTGVNYGYTF. The CDR3 region has the DNA TGTGCCAGCAGTGAAGATACAGGGGTTAACTATGGCTACACCTTC.

The J gene is TRBJ2-7, the V gene TRBV28, with 9 bases matching TRBD2. Germline assignment: CDR1 MDHEN and CDR2 SYDVKM. The CDR3 extends over 14 amino acids. V lost 5 bases, J lost 4 bases, and 6 bases stayed unmatched. The CDR3 nucleotides read TGTGCCAGCAGTCTTAGCGGGAGTGGGTACGAGCAGTACTTC. It specifies CASSLSGSGYEQYF.

The chain combines TRBV6-1 with TRBJ1-5; maybe TRBD1 (6 bases). Deletions cut 5 bases from V and 3 bases from J, with 14 bases between. The germline CDR1 and CDR2 sequences are MNHNS and SASEGT. The CDR3 consists of 15 residues. As DNA, the CDR3 is TGTGCCAGCAGTTTCGATGGGGGCCTCAATCAGCCCCAGCATTTT. Amino acids: CASSFDGGLNQPQHF.

This clone occurred once. The J gene is TRBJ1-6, the V gene TRBV2; maybe TRBD1 (5 bases). V gave up 7 bases and J gave up 6 bases, with 16 bases separating them. The CDR3 contains 15 residues. The V gene's germline CDR1 is SNHLY and CDR2 FYNNEI. The CDR3 nucleotides read TGTGCCAGCACCCATGGGACTCTAGTTAATTCACCCCTCCACTTT. Its translation: CASTHGTLVNSPLHF.

The chain recombines TRBV4-1 with TRBJ2-5; 8 bases line up with TRBD2. The CDR3 totals 16 residues. V dropped 4 bases and J dropped 1; count of bases not matched to a gene: 8. CDR1 is MGHRA, CDR2 YSYEKL, per germline. CDR3 protein: CASSPGRTSGQETQYF. The DNA of the CDR3 is TGCGCCAGCAGCCCCGGCCGAACTAGCGGCCAAGAGACCCAGTACTTC.

The chain has TRBV6-1 and TRBJ2-2, with 10 bases lining up with TRBD1. V shed 3 bases and J 3 bases; nucleotides not matched to a gene: 1. This CDR3 comprises 15 residues. CDR1 and CDR2 from the germline V gene are MNHNS and SASEGT. CDR3 DNA: TGTGCCAGCAGTGACGGGACAGGGGACACCGGGGAGCTGTTTTTT. It encodes CASSDGTGDTGELFF.

The rearrangement uses TRBV6-1 and TRBJ1-5; 8 positions agree with TRBD1. Germline lookup yields CDR1 MNHNS and CDR2 SASEGT. This CDR3 is built from 14 residues. Trimming at V came to 6 bases and at J to 5 bases, leaving 6 bases not matched to a gene. The CDR3 region is CASSPRTGYQPQHF. CDR3 nucleotides: TGTGCCAGCAGCCCTCGGACAGGGTATCAGCCCCAGCATTTT.

V and J are TRBV7-9 and TRBJ2-3; TRBD2 agrees at 15 bases. The CDR3 spans 17 residues. V gave up 5 bases and J gave up 5 bases; unmatched junction bases: 8. The V gene's germline CDR1 is SEHNR and CDR2 FQNEAQ (reference sequence). The CDR3 coding sequence is TGTGCCAGCAGCGGGGAGGGGACTAGCGGGAGGATAGATACGCAGTATTTT. Its translation is CASSGEGTSGRIDTQYF.

The chain recombines TRBV19 with TRBJ1-1; D gene uncertain. Trimming pared 2 bases from V and 1 base from J, leaving 5 bases between. Germline CDR1 is LNHDA and CDR2 is SQIVND (reference sequence). CDR3 length: 13 amino acids. The CDR3 sequence is CASSIWGNTEAFF. CDR3 DNA sequence: TGTGCCAGTAGTATATGGGGGAACACTGAAGCTTTCTTT.

The CDR3 bases are TGCAGCGTTGAACCGGCTAGCGGGGCTCTCTACAATGAGCAGTTCTTC. Translated: CSVEPASGALYNEQFF. The rearrangement links TRBV29-1 to TRBJ2-1; 9 bases align to TRBD2. V shed 2 bases, J shed 3 bases, and the junction held 8 bases outside the gene matches. The V gene's germline CDR1 is SQVTM and CDR2 ANQGSEA. There are 16 residues in the CDR3.

This chain joins TRBV27 and TRBJ1-5; D is ambiguous. Trimming removed 1 base from V and 3 bases from J, with 13 bases in between. This CDR3 has 16 amino acids. Germline V gene data show CDR1 as MNHEY and CDR2 as SMNVEV (reference sequence). The CDR3 here is CASSLYSGVVNQPQHF. The CDR3 coding sequence is TGTGCCAGCAGTTTATACTCGGGAGTCGTCAATCAGCCCCAGCATTTT.

J is TRBJ2-3 and V is TRBV7-9; D is perhaps TRBD1 or TRBD2 (5 bases each). CDR1 SEHNR and CDR2 FQNEAQ come from the germline V gene (reference sequence). The CDR3 totals 16 residues. The V and J ends lost 5 bases and 0 bases respectively, with 15 bases between them. The CDR3 sequence is CASSPPGQRSTDTQYF. CDR3 DNA sequence: TGTGCCAGCAGCCCACCGGGGCAACGAAGCACAGATACGCAGTATTTT.

The chain links TRBV28 to TRBJ1-1; D not resolved. The CDR3 is 12 amino acids. CDR1 MDHEN and CDR2 SYDVKM come from the germline V gene. V was cut by 6 bases and J by 9 bases, with 14 bases left in between. CDR3 sequence: CASSRRWYQAFF. For the CDR3, the DNA is TGTGCCAGCAGCCGTAGGTGGTATCAAGCTTTCTTT.

This clone came up once. The rearrangement joins TRBV11-2 to TRBJ2-7, with D possibly being TRBD1 (5 bases). In germline, CDR1 is SGHAT, CDR2 FQNNGV. V lost 5 bases, J lost 2 bases, and 10 bases lay in between. The CDR3 runs to 13 residues. The CDR3 DNA reads as TGTGCCAGCAGCGTAGGGGTCCCCTACGAGCAGTACTTC. Translating it yields CASSVGVPYEQYF.

The genes are TRBV5-5 and TRBJ2-7; D uncertain. Germline V CDR1 and CDR2: SGHKS, YYEKEE (reference sequence). The CDR3 covers 13 residues. The ends were cut back, 0 bases at V and 1 base at J, with 5 bases in the middle. The CDR3 DNA reads as TGTGCCAGCAGCTTGGGCTCATCCTACGAGCAGTACTTC. Its translation: CASSLGSSYEQYF.